This T cell receptor beta chain was recovered during a study of cytomegalovirus exposure and HLA in healthy donors. In the case of this clone: As yet, its antigen is unknown.

The CDR3 totals 15 residues. With 5 bases clipped from V and 3 bases from J, the junction kept 6 bases outside the gene matches. Germline V gene data show CDR1 as SGHAT and CDR2 as FQNNGV. Findings and caveats of the study: For most TCR beta V segments, an earlier analysis put the productive rate at about 87% or about 30% of the time. Generally TCR sequences proved uncommon, though certain public TCRs appeared in numerous donors.

The PCR contained 60 Vbeta and 13 Jbeta primers. Profiling relied on immunoSEQ multiplex PCR, and the TCRdb table lists in-frame clones only, not all of them. Seen in this sample are 180,000 or so clones; the ten most common clones hold about 0.81%. V usage is TRBV11-2 and J usage is TRBJ1-3; 8 positions agree with TRBD1. The sequence was collected from a woman between 18 and 29 years old in good health and CMV-seropositive. Sample: PBMCs. The CDR3 DNA follows: TGTGCCAGCAGCGTCGGGACAGGATTTGGAAACACCATATATTTT. Translating gives CASSVGTGFGNTIYF.